The source of this T cell receptor (beta chain) is a study of CD8 T cells in ankylosing spondylitis. Findings of the study overall: Clones linked to disease, bearing a CD8+ phenotype, were relatively rare in peripheral blood. Seven to nine highly homologous variants formed a TCR beta motif that appeared characteristic of ankylosing spondylitis blood. Matched ankylosing spondylitis synovial fluid reportedly contained a significantly enriched population of disease-linked clones.

This clonotype was seen a few times. The antigen remains unidentified. Researchers built TCR beta libraries using quantitative 5'-RACE with molecular barcodes. A single record per CDR3 protein comes from TCRdb applying MiXCR to the 5' RACE reads. The table has about 42,000 distinct CDR3 sequences, over 3.5% seen once. Trimming took off 3 bases at V and 2 bases at J, with 13 bases between the two ends. The CDR3 length is 15 residues. Germline V gene data show CDR1 as SGDLS and CDR2 as YYNGEE. The sample was blood, either unsorted or a sorted T cell fraction (not recorded which). The chain is built from TRBV9 and TRBJ2-3, with D tentatively TRBD1 (6 bases). The source is a female donor with ankylosing spondylitis or in good health (not recorded which). CDR3 nucleotide sequence: TGTGCCAGCAGCGGAGAAGGGGGAAACACAGATACGCAGTATTTT. It encodes CASSGEGGNTDTQYF.